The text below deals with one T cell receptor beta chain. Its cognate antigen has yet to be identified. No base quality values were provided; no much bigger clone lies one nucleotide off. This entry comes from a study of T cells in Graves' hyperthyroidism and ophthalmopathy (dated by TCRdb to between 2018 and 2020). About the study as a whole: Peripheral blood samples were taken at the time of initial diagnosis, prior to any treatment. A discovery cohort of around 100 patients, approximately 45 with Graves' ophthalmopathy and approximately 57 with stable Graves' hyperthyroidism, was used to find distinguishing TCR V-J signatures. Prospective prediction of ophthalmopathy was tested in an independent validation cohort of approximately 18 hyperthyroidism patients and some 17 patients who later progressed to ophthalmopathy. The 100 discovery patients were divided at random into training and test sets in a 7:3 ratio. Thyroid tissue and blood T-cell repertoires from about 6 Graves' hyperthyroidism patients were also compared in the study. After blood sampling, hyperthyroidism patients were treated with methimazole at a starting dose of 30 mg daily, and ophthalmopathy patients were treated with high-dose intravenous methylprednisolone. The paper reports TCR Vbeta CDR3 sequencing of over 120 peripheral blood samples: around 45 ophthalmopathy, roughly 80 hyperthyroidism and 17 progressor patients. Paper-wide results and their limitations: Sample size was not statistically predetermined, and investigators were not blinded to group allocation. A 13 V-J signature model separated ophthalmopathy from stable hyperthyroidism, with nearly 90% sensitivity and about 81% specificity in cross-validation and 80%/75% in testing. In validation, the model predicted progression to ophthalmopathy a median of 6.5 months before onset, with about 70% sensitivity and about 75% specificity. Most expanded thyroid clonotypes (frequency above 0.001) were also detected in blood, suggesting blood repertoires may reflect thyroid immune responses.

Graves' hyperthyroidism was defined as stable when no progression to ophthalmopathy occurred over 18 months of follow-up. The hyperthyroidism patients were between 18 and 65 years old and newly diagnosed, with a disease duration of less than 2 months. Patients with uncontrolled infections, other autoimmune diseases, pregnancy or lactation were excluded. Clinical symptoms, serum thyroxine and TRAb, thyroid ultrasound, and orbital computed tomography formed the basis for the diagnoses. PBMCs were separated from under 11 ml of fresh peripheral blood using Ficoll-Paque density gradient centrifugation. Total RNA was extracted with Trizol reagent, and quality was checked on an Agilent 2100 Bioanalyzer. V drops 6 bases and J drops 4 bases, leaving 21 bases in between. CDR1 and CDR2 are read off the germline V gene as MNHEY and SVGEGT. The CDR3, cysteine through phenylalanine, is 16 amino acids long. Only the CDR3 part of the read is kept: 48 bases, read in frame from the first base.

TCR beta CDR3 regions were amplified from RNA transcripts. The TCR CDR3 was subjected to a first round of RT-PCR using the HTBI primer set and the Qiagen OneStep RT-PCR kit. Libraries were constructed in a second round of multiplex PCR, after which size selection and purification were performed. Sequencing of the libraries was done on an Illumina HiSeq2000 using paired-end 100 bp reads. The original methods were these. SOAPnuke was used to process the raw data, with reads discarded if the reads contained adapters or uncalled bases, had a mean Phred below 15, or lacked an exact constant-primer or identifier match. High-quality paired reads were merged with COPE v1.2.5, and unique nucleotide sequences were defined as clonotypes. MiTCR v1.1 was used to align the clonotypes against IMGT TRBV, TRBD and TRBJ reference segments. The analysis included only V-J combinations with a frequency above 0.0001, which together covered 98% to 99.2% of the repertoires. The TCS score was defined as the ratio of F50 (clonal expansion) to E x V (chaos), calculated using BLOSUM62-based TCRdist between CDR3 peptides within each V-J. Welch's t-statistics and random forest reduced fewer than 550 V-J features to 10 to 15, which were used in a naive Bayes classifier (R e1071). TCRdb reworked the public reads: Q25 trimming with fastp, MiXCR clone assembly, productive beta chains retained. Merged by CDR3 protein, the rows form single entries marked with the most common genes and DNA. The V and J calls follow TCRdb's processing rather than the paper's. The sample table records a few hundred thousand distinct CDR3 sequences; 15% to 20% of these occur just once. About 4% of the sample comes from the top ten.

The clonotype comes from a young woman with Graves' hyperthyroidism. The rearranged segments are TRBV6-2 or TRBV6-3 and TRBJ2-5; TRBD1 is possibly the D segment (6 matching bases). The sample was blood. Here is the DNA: TGTGCCAGCAGCATAGACAGGACGCAAGGGCGAGAGACCCAGTACTTC. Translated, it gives CASSIDRTQGRETQYF.